The rows below give T cell receptor beta chains drawn from one sample of a study of CD8 T cells in ankylosing spondylitis. TCRdb analysed the 5' RACE reads with MiXCR anew, one entry per CDR3 protein. The table has approximately 400,000 distinct CDR3 sequences, about 24% seen once. Specimen: blood, either unsorted or a sorted T cell fraction (not recorded which). The source is a male donor with ankylosing spondylitis. Both conserved end residues are trimmed from each CDR3.

v_call: TRBV12-3/TRBV12-4
cdr3_length: 9
cdr3_aa: ASSLQETQY

v_call: TRBV27
cdr3_length: 12
cdr3_aa: ASSFREANSPLH

v_call: TRBV3-1
cdr3_length: 12
cdr3_aa: ASLDRAAGETQY

v_call: TRBV5-1
cdr3_length: 15
cdr3_aa: ASSFGLAGVGYNEQF

v_call: TRBV7-2
cdr3_length: 12
cdr3_aa: ASSWGVSYNEQF

v_call: TRBV20-1
cdr3_length: 12
cdr3_aa: SGDRGLLNTEAF

v_call: TRBV15
cdr3_length: 13
cdr3_aa: ATSRGAGAAYGYT

v_call: TRBV5-1
cdr3_length: 11
cdr3_aa: ASSVGQGDTQY

v_call: TRBV5-1
cdr3_length: 14
cdr3_aa: ASSLDAGGAKNIQY

v_call: TRBV12-3/TRBV12-4
cdr3_length: 11
cdr3_aa: ASSPFSTGELF

v_call: TRBV5-1
cdr3_length: 13
cdr3_aa: ASSLVMGLYNEQF

v_call: TRBV20-1
cdr3_length: 11
cdr3_aa: SASTRFAGELF

v_call: TRBV9
cdr3_length: 13
cdr3_aa: ASSVGVGEVDIQY

v_call: TRBV24-1
cdr3_length: 16
cdr3_aa: ATSDPHSGSPYTDTQY

v_call: TRBV25-1
cdr3_length: 13
cdr3_aa: ASSDFRGGRETQY

v_call: TRBV5-1
cdr3_length: 17
cdr3_aa: ASSLGPGLSQIGRTEAF

v_call: TRBV5-1
cdr3_length: 13
cdr3_aa: ASSLSGNPSYEQY

v_call: TRBV14
cdr3_length: 11
cdr3_aa: ASSQEWDNEQF